The T cell receptor (beta chain) under discussion was sequenced for a study of CD8 T cells in ankylosing spondylitis. The study's findings and limits: For ankylosing spondylitis blood, a TCR beta motif of roughly 8 highly homologous variants appeared characteristic.

One entry per CDR3 protein results from TCRdb running MiXCR on the 5' RACE reads. This repertoire shows approximately 240,000 distinct CDR3 sequences, more than 9% found once; its top ten account for 2.6%. CDR3 length: 14 residues. The ends lost 3 bases at V and 2 bases at J; junction bases unmatched: 3. The germline V gene has CDR1 SGHKS and CDR2 YYEKEE (reference sequence). There are many counts of this clonotype. Its specificity is unknown. This chain joins TRBV5-5 and TRBJ2-3, with 7 bases lining up with TRBD1. The TCR comes from a male donor with ankylosing spondylitis or in good health (not recorded which). Sequencing was done on a sample of blood, either unsorted or a sorted T cell fraction (not recorded which). The chain's CDR3 is CASSWDSPTDTQYF. For the CDR3, the DNA is TGTGCCAGCAGCTGGGACAGCCCCACAGATACGCAGTATTTT.